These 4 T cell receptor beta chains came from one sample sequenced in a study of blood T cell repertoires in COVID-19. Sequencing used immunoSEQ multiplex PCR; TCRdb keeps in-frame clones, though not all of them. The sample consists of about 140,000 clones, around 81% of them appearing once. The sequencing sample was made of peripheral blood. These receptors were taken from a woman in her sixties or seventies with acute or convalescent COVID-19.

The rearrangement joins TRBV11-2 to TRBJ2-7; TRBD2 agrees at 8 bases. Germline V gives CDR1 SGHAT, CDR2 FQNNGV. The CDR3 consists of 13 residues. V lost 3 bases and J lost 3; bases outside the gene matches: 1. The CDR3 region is CASSFSGNYEQYF. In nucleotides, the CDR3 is TGTGCCAGCAGCTTTAGCGGGAACTACGAGCAGTACTTC.

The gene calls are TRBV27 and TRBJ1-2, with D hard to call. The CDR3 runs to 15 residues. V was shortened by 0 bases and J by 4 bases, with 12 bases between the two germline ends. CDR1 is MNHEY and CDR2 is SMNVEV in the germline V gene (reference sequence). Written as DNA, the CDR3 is TGTGCCAGCAGTTTATCGACACCGCCTGGCTATGGCTACACCTTC. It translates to CASSLSTPPGYGYTF.

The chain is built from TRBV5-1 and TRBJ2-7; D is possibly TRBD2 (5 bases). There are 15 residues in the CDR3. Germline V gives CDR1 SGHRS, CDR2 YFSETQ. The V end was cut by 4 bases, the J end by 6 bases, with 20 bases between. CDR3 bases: TGCGCCAGCAGCCTGGACTCCGGTTACTCGGGCGAGCAGTACTTC. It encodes CASSLDSGYSGEQYF.

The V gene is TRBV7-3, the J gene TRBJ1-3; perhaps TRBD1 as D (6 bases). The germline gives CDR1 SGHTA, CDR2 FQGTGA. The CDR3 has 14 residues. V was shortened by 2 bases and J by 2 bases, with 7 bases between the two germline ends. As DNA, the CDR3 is TGTGCCAGCAGCTTAGGGGGCCCTGGAAACACCATATATTTT. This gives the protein CASSLGGPGNTIYF.